This T cell receptor beta chain was identified during a study of T cell responses to AZD1222 COVID-19 vaccine. Using immunoSEQ multiplex PCR, the repertoire was profiled, and TCRdb retains in-frame clones only, with some absent. Among roughly 160,000 clones listed, about 83% were seen once. For this clone: The antigen remains unidentified.

Between the trimmed V and J ends, which lost 3 bases and 5 bases, there was a span of 20 bases. Germline V gene data show CDR1 as SGHDT and CDR2 as YYEEEE. The CDR3 sequence is 17 residues long. The study's findings and limits: CD4 TCRs associated with vaccination spanned spike, dominating at 160-218 and 743-854.

The TCR originated in an adult who received the AZD1222 COVID-19 vaccine. The starting material was peripheral blood, obtained 28 days after the second AZD1222 dose. This sequence joins TRBV5-6 and TRBJ2-2; D is unresolved. This CDR3 reads CASSSTPRTGRTGELFF. For the CDR3, the DNA is TGTGCCAGCAGCTCCACCCCCAGAACCGGACGAACCGGGGAGCTGTTTTTT. Drawing the rest from reference TRBV5-6 and TRBJ2-2, the complete variable domain is DAGVTQSPTHLIKTRGQQVTLRCSPKSGHDTVSWYQQALGQGPQFIFQYYEEEERQRGNFPDRFSGHQFPNYSSELNVNALLLGDSALYLCASSSTPRTGRTGELFFGEGSRLTVL.